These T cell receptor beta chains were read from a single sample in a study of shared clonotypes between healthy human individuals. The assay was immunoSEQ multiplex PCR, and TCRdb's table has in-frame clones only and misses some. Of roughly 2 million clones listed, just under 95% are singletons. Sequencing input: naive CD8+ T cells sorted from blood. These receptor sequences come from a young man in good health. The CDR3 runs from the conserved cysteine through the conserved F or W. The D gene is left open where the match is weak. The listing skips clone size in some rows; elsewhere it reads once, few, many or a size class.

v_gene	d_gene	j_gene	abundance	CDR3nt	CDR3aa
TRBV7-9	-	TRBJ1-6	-	TGTGCCAGCAGCTCGAATCGGGACCTAGGGAATCCACCCCTCCACTTT	CASSSNRDLGNPPLHF
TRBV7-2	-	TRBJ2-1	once	TGTGCCAGCAGCCCGGACAGCTACAATGAGCAGTTCTTC	CASSPDSYNEQFF
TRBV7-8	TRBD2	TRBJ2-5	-	TGTGCCAGCAGCTCCGGACTAGCGGGAGTGGGAGAGACCCAGTACTTC	CASSSGLAGVGETQYF
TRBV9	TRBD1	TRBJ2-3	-	TGTGCCAGCAACCAGGGGGCGCCGGGCACAGATACGCAGTATTTT	CASNQGAPGTDTQYF
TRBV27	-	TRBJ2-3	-	TGTGCCAGCAGTTTATCTCCGGGGGCAGATACGCAGTATTTT	CASSLSPGADTQYF
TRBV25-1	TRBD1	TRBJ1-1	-	TGTGCCAGCTCCCAGGGGGTGATCACTGAAGCTTTCTTT	CASSQGVITEAFF
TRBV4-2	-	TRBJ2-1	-	TGTGCCAGCAGCCAAGAGGCCCTCTTAGAGCAGTTCTTC	CASSQEALLEQFF
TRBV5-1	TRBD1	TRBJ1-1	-	TGCGCCAGCAGCGCCGGCCGGACAGGGAGGACTGAAGCTTTCTTT	CASSAGRTGRTEAFF
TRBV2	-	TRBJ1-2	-	TGTGCCAGCAGTGAGGTGGACAGTGACTATGGCTACACCTTC	CASSEVDSDYGYTF
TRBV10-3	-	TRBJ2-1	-	TGTGCCATCAGTGAGTCAGATCACAAGAGCTCCTACAATGAGCAGTTCTTC	CAISESDHKSSYNEQFF
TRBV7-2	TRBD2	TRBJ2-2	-	TGTGCCAGCAGCTACCGACTAGCGGGAGAACTACCCGGGGAGCTGTTTTTT	CASSYRLAGELPGELFF
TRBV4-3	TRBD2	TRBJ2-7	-	TGCGCCAGCAGCTACGGACTAGCGGGGGGTTCCTACGAGCAGTACTTC	CASSYGLAGGSYEQYF
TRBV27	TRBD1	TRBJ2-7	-	TGTGCCAGCAGACTCGCCTCAGGGGGCACCTACGAGCAGTACTTC	CASRLASGGTYEQYF
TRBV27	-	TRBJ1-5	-	TGTGCCAGCAGTTTTGTGGGGGGGAATCAGCCCCAGCATTTT	CASSFVGGNQPQHF
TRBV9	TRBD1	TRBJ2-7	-	TGTGCCAGCAGCGTAGGAACGACAGGGGAGCAGTACTTC	CASSVGTTGEQYF
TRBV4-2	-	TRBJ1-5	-	TGTGCCAGCAGCCAAGATCGGGACAATCAGCCCCAGCATTTT	CASSQDRDNQPQHF
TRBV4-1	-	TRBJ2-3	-	TGCGCCAGCAGCCAAACCCCAGGCACAGATACGCAGTATTTT	CASSQTPGTDTQYF
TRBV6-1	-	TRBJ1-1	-	TGTGCCAGCAGTGACGGTCCATTCAACACTGAAGCTTTCTTT	CASSDGPFNTEAFF